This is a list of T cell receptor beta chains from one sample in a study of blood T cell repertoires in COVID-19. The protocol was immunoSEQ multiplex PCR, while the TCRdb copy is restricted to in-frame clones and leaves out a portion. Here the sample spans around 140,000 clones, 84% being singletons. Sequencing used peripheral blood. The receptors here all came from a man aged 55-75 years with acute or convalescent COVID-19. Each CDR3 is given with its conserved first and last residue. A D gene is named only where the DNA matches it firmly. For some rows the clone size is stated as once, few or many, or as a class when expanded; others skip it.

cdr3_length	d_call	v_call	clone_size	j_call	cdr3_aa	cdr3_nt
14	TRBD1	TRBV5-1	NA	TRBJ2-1	CASSTGTDYNEQFF	TGCGCCAGCAGCACCGGGACAGACTACAATGAGCAGTTCTTC
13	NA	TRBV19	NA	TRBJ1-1	CASSISENTEAFF	TGTGCCAGTAGTATTTCAGAAAACACTGAAGCTTTCTTT
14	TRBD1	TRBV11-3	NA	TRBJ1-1	CASSLAYRDRETFF	TGTGCCAGCAGCTTAGCTTATAGGGACAGGGAGACTTTCTTT
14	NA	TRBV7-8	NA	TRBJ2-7	CASSRGVRSYEQYF	TGTGCCAGCAGCCGAGGGGTAAGGAGTTACGAGCAGTACTTC
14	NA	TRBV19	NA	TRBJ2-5	CASRPHSGGETQYF	TGTGCCAGTCGACCCCATAGCGGCGGAGAGACCCAGTACTTC
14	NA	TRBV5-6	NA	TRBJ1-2	CASSLGQINYGYTF	TGTGCCAGCAGCTTAGGACAGATTAACTATGGCTACACCTTC
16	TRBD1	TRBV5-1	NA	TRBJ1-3	CASSIGQESSGNTIYF	TGCGCCAGCAGCATCGGACAGGAGAGCTCTGGAAACACCATATATTTT
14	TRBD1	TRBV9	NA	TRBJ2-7	CASSVGQGAFEQYF	TGTGCCAGCAGCGTGGGACAGGGGGCTTTCGAGCAGTACTTC
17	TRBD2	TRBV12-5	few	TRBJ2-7	CASGLGLAGASSYEQYF	TGTGCTAGTGGTTTGGGGCTAGCGGGTGCGAGCTCCTACGAGCAGTACTTC
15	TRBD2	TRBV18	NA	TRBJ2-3	CASSQLAGATDTQYF	TGTGCCAGCTCACAACTAGCGGGGGCCACAGATACGCAGTATTTT
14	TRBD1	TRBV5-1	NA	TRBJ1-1	CASSSTGANTEAFF	TGCGCCAGCAGCTCCACAGGGGCGAACACTGAAGCTTTCTTT
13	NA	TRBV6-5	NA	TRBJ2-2	CASSSASNGELFF	TGTGCCAGCAGTTCTGCTAGTAACGGGGAGCTGTTTTTT
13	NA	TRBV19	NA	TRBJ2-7	CASSIQGTYEQYF	TGTGCCAGTAGTATTCAGGGGACCTACGAGCAGTACTTC
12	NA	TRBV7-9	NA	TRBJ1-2	CASSPGASGYTF	TGTGCCAGCAGCCCAGGGGCGTCTGGCTACACCTTC
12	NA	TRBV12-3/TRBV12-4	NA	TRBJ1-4	CASSLPGVALFF	TGTGCCAGCAGTTTACCCGGGGTTGCGCTGTTTTTT
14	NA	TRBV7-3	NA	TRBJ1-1	CASSPTNSNTEAFF	TGTGCCAGCAGCCCAACGAACTCAAACACTGAAGCTTTCTTT
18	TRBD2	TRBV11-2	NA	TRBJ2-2	CANQLGLAGGRNTGELFF	TGTGCCAATCAGCTAGGACTAGCGGGAGGGCGGAACACCGGGGAGCTGTTTTTT
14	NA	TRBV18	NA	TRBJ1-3	CASSPIGDIRAIYF	TGTGCCAGCTCCCCAATAGGGGATATAAGAGCCATATATTTT
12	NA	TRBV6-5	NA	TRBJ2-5	CATETEQETQYF	TGTGCCACCGAGACTGAGCAAGAGACCCAGTACTTC
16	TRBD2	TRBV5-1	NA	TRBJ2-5	CASSWTSGGARETQYF	TGCGCCAGCAGCTGGACTAGCGGGGGGGCAAGAGAGACCCAGTACTTC
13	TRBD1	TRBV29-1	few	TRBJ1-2	CSVDGTANYGYTF	TGCAGCGTTGACGGGACAGCCAACTATGGCTACACCTTC
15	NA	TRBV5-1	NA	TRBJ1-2	CASTGPGTNGYGYTF	TGCGCCAGCACGGGTCCCGGGACAAACGGCTATGGCTACACCTTC
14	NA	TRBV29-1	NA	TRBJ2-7	CSVEDYRAPYEQYF	TGCAGCGTTGAAGACTACAGGGCTCCCTACGAGCAGTACTTC
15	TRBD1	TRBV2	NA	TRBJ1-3	CASSATGGFGNTIYF	TGTGCCAGCAGTGCTACAGGGGGCTTTGGAAACACCATATATTTT
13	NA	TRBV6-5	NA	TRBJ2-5	CASNSGNGETQYF	TGTGCCAGCAATTCAGGGAATGGAGAGACCCAGTACTTC
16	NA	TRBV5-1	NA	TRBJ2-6	CASSSSVRSGANVLTF	TGCGCCAGCAGCTCTAGCGTCCGCTCTGGGGCCAACGTCCTGACTTTC
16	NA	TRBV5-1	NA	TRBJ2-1	CASSLSGALSYNEQFF	TGCGCCAGCAGCTTGTCAGGGGCACTCTCCTACAATGAGCAGTTCTTC
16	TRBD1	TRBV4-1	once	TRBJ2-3	CASSRLGQGSTDTQYF	TGCGCCAGCAGCCGCCTGGGACAGGGCAGCACAGATACGCAGTATTTT
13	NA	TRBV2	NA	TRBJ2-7	CASSEVKLNEQYF	TGTGCCAGCAGTGAAGTTAAACTCAACGAGCAGTACTTC
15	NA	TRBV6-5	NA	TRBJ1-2	CASRRGRAELYGYTF	TGTGCCAGTAGAAGGGGAAGGGCCGAACTCTATGGCTACACCTTC
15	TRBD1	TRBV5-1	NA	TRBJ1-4	CASSSSGTGDEKLFF	TGCGCCAGCAGCTCGTCCGGGACAGGGGATGAAAAACTGTTTTTT
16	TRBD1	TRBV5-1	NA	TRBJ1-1	CASSSQLGQANTEAFF	TGCGCCAGCAGCTCCCAGTTGGGACAGGCGAACACTGAAGCTTTCTTT
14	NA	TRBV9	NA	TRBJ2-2	CASSAYSNTGELFF	TGTGCCAGCAGCGCCTACAGTAACACCGGGGAGCTGTTTTTT
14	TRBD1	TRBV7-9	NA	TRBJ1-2	CASRGTGVNYGYTF	TGTGCCAGCAGGGGGACAGGGGTTAACTATGGCTACACCTTC
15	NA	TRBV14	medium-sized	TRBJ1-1	CASSRDLLMNTEAFF	TGTGCCAGCAGCCGTGACTTATTAATGAACACTGAAGCTTTCTTT
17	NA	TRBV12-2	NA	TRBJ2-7	CASRLADKSGDTYEQYF	TGTGCAAGTCGCTTAGCGGACAAGTCAGGGGACACCTACGAGCAGTACTTC
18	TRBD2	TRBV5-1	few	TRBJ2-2	CASKLWGGSSLSTGELFF	TGCGCCAGCAAACTCTGGGGGGGTAGTTCCTTATCCACCGGGGAGCTGTTTTTT
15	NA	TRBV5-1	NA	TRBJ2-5	CASSLAGLLGETQYF	TGCGCCAGCAGCTTGGCCGGACTCCTGGGGGAGACCCAGTACTTC
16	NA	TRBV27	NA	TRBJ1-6	CASNQSGGTRNSPLHF	TGTGCCAGCAACCAATCGGGGGGGACACGGAATTCACCCCTCCACTTT
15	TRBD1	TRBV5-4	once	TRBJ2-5	CASAPSLGQRETQYF	TGTGCCAGCGCCCCCAGTTTGGGACAGCGGGAGACCCAGTACTTC
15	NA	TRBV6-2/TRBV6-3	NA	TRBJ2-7	CASSSNRVYSYEQYF	TGTGCCAGCAGTAGCAACAGGGTTTACTCCTACGAGCAGTACTTC
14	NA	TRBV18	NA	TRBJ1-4	CASSEQGTNEKLFF	TGTGCCAGCTCAGAGCAGGGGACTAATGAAAAACTGTTTTTT